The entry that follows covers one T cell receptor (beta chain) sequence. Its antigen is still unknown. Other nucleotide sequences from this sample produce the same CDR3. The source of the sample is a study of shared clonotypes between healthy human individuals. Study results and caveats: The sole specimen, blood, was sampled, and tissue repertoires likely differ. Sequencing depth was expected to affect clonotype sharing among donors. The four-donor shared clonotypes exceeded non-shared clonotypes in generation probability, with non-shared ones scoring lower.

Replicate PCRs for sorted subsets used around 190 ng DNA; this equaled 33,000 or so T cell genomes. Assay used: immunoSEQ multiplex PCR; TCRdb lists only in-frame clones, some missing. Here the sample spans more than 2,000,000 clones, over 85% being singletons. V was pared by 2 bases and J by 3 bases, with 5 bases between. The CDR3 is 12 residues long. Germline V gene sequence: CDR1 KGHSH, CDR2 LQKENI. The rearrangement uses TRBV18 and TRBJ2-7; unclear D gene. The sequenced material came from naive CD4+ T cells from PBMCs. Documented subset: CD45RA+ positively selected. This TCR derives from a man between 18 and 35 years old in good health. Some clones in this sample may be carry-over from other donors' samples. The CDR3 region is CASSPRDYEQYF. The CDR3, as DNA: TGTGCCAGCTCACCAAGAGACTACGAGCAGTACTTC.